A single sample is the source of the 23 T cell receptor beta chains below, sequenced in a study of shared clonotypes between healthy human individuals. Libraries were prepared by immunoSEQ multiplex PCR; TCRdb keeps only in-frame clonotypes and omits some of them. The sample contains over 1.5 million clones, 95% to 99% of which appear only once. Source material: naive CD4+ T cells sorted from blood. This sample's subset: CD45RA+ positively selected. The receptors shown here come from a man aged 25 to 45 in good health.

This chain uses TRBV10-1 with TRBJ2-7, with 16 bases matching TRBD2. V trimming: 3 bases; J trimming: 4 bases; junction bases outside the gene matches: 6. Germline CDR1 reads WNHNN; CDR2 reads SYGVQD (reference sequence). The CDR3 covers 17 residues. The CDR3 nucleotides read TGCGCCAGCAGTGATTGGGGACTAGCGGGAGGGCCTTACGAGCAGTACTTC. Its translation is CASSDWGLAGGPYEQYF.

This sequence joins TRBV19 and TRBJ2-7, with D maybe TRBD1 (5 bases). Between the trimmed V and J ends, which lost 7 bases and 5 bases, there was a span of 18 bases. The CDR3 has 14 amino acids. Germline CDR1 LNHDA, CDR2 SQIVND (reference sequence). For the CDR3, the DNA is TGTGCCAGTAATCAGGGTTTCGGAGTGGACGAGCAGTACTTC. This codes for CASNQGFGVDEQYF.

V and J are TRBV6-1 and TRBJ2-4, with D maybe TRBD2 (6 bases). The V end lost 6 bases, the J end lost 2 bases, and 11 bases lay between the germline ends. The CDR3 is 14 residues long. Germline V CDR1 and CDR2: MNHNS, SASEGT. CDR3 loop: CASRSRDSKNIQYF. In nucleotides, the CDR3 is TGTGCCAGCAGGAGCCGGGACTCCAAAAACATTCAGTACTTC.

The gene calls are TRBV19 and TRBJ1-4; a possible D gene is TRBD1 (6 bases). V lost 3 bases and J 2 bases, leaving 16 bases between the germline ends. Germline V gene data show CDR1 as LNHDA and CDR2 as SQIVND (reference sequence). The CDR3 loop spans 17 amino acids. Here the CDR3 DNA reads TGTGCCAGTAGTATGAGGGGGGGATCTGGGACTAATGAAAAACTGTTTTTT. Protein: CASSMRGGSGTNEKLFF.

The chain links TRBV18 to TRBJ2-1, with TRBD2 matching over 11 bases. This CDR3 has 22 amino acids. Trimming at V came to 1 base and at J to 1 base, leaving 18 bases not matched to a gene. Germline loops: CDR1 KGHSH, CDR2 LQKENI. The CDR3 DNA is TGTGCCAGCTCACCACGCCGGGACAGCGGGACTAGCGGACAAGTTTCCTACAATGAGCAGTTCTTC. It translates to CASSPRRDSGTSGQVSYNEQFF.

The DNA for the CDR3 is TGCGCCAGCAGCTTAGTAGCGGGAGGGCCGGGAGGAGAGACCCAGTACTTC. It is translated as CASSLVAGGPGGETQYF. The rearrangement links TRBV5-1 to TRBJ2-5; 11 positions match TRBD2. CDR3 length: 17 amino acids. V was clipped by 2 bases and J by 4 bases; unmatched bases: 10. Per the germline V gene, CDR1 is SGHRS and CDR2 is YFSETQ.

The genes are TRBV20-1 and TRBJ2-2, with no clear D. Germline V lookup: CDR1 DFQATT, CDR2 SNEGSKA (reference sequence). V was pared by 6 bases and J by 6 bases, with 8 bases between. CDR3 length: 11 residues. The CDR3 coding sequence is TGCAGTGCCTCACCGGCCGGGGAGCTGTTTTTT. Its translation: CSASPAGELFF.

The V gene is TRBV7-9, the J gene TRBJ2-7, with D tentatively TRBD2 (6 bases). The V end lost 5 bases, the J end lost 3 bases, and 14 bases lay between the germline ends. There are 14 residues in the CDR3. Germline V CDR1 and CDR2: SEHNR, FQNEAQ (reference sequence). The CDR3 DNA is TGTGCCAGCAGCCCCCCCGGCGGGGTCTACGAGCAGTACTTC. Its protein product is CASSPPGGVYEQYF.

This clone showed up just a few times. The CDR3 DNA is TGCGCCAGCAGCGCCGGGACTAGCGGGATGAACACCGGGGAGCTGTTTTTT. The encoded protein is CASSAGTSGMNTGELFF. The genes are TRBV5-1 and TRBJ2-2; 13 nucleotides agree with TRBD2. This CDR3 comprises 17 residues. Germline CDR1 SGHRS, CDR2 YFSETQ. The trim removed 4 bases at V and 1 base at J, leaving 4 bases unmatched.

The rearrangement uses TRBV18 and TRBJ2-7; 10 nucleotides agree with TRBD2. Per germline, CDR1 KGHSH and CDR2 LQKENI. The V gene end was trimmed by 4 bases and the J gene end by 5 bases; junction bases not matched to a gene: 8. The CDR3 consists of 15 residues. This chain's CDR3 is CASSRATSGRDEQYF. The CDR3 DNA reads TGTGCCAGCTCACGGGCGACTAGCGGGCGCGACGAGCAGTACTTC.

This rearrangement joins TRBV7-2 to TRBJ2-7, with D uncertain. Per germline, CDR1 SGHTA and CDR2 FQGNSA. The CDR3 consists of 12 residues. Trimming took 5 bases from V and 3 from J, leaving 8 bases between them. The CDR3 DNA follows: TGTGCCAGCAGCCCCCGACTCTACGAGCAGTACTTC. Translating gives CASSPRLYEQYF. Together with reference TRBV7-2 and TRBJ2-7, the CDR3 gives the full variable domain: GAGVSQSPSNKVTEKGKDVELRCDPISGHTALYWYRQSLGQGLEFLIYFQGNSAPDKSGLPSDRFSAERTGGSVSTLTIQRTQQEDSAVYLCASSPRLYEQYFGPGTRLTVT.

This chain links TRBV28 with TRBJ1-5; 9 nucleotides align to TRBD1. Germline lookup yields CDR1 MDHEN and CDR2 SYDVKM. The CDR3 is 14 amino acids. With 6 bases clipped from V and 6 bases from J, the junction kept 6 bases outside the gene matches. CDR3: CASRGQGVGQPQHF. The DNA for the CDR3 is TGTGCCAGCAGGGGACAGGGAGTCGGTCAGCCCCAGCATTTT.

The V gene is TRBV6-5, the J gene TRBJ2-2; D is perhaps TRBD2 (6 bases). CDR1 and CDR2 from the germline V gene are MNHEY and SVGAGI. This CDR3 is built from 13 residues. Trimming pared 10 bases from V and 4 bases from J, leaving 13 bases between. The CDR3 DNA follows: TGTGCCAACCGACTAGGTCTCACCGGGGAGCTGTTTTTT. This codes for CANRLGLTGELFF.

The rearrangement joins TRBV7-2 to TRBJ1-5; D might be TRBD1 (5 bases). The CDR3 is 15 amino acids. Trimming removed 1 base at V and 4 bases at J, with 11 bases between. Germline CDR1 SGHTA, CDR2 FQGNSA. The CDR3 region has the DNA TGTGCCAGCAGCTTAGAGGGACTGGGGAATCAGCCCCAGCATTTT. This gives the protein CASSLEGLGNQPQHF.

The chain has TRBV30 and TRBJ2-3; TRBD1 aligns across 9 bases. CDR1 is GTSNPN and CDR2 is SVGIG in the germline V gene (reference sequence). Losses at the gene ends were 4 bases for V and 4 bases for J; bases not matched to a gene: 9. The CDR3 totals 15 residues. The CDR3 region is CAWNRGQGVPDTQYF. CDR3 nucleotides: TGTGCCTGGAACAGGGGGCAGGGGGTCCCAGATACGCAGTATTTT.

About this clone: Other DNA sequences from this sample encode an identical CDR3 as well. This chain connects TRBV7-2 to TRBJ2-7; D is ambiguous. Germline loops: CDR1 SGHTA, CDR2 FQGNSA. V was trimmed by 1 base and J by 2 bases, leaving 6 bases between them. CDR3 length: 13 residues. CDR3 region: CASSLGGTYEQYF. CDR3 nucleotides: TGTGCCAGCAGCTTAGGTGGGACCTACGAGCAGTACTTC.

This chain's CDR3 is CASSLQFAGNYNEQFF. In DNA form, the CDR3 reads TGTGCCAGTAGTCTCCAGTTTGCGGGAAATTACAATGAGCAGTTCTTC. The gene calls are TRBV19 and TRBJ2-1, with TRBD2 as a possible D gene (6 bases). Germline CDR1 and CDR2: LNHDA and SQIVND (reference sequence). Trimming removed 5 bases from V and 4 bases from J, with 18 bases in between. This CDR3 has 16 residues.

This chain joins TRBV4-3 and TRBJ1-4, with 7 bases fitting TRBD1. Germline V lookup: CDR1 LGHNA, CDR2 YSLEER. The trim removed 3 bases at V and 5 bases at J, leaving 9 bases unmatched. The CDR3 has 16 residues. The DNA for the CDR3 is TGCGCCAGCAGCCAGACGGGGGTGACAGGGAATGAAAAACTGTTTTTT. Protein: CASSQTGVTGNEKLFF.

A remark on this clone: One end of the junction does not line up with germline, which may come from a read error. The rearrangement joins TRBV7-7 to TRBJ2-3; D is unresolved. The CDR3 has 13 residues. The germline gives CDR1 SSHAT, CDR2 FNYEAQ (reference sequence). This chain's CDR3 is CASSPLGTDTQYF. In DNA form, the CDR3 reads TGTGCTAGCAGCCCACTTGGCACAGATACGCAGTATTTT.

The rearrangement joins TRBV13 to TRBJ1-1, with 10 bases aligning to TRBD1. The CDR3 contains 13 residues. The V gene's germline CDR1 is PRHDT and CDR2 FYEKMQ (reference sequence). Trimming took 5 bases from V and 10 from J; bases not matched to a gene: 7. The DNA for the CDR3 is TGTGCCAGCAGCCCGGGGGACAGGGGATTAGCTTTCTTT. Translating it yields CASSPGDRGLAFF.

CDR3 sequence: CASSSDRDYGYTF. The CDR3 DNA reads as TGTGCCAGCAGCTCGGACAGGGACTATGGCTACACCTTC. The chain links TRBV7-8 to TRBJ1-2; 8 bases line up with TRBD1. This CDR3 contains 13 residues. Germline CDR1 is SGHVS and CDR2 is FQNEAQ. With V trimmed by 4 bases and J by 3 bases, 1 base remained unmatched.

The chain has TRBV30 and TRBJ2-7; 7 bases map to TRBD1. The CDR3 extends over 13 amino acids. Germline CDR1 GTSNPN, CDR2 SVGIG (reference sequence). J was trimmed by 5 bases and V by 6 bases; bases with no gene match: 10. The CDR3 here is CACKTGNIDEQYF. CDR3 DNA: TGTGCCTGCAAGACAGGGAACATAGACGAGCAGTACTTC.

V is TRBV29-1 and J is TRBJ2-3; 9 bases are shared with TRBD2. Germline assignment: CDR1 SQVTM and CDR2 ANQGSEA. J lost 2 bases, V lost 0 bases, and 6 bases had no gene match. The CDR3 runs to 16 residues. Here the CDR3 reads CSVEDPLAGLTDTQYF. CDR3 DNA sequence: TGCAGCGTTGAAGATCCCCTAGCGGGACTCACAGATACGCAGTATTTT.